These T cell receptor beta chains were read from a single sample in a study of cytomegalovirus exposure and HLA in healthy donors. Measured with immunoSEQ multiplex PCR; TCRdb has only the in-frame clones, and not every one. In the table there are 150,000 to 200,000 clones, roughly 79% of which are singletons. Sequencing was done on a sample of PBMCs. The receptors were gathered from a woman in her 50s in good health and CMV-seronegative. The CDR3 runs from the conserved cysteine through the conserved F or W. The D gene is left open where the match is weak. The size entry is marked missing in some rows and otherwise reads once, few, many or a size class.

cdr3_aa: CASSALNQETQYF
cdr3_nt: TGCGCCAGCAGCGCGTTAAATCAAGAGACCCAGTACTTC
clone_size: -
j_call: TRBJ2-5
v_call: TRBV5-1
d_call: -

cdr3_aa: CASTERPNTGELFF
cdr3_nt: TGTGCCAGCACGGAGCGCCCGAACACCGGGGAGCTGTTTTTT
clone_size: once
j_call: TRBJ2-2
v_call: TRBV6-6
d_call: -

cdr3_aa: CASSLPGAGKQYF
cdr3_nt: TGTGCCAGCAGCTTACCGGGAGCCGGCAAGCAGTACTTC
clone_size: few
j_call: TRBJ2-5
v_call: TRBV7-8
d_call: -

cdr3_aa: CASSLRGGPNSPLHF
cdr3_nt: TGTGCCAGCAGCCTACGGGGGGGACCCAATTCACCCCTCCACTTT
clone_size: -
j_call: TRBJ1-6
v_call: TRBV7-3
d_call: -

cdr3_aa: CASSLDAAGDEQYF
cdr3_nt: TGTGCCAGCAGCTTAGATGCAGCGGGCGACGAGCAGTACTTC
clone_size: -
j_call: TRBJ2-7
v_call: TRBV7-2
d_call: -

cdr3_aa: CASSLKAGAGNEQFF
cdr3_nt: TGTGCCAGCAGCTTAAAAGCGGGAGCCGGGAATGAGCAGTTCTTC
clone_size: once
j_call: TRBJ2-1
v_call: TRBV11-2
d_call: TRBD2

cdr3_aa: CASSHLKLAGDTDTQYF
cdr3_nt: TGCGCCAGCAGCCACCTTAAACTAGCGGGGGACACAGATACGCAGTATTTT
clone_size: -
j_call: TRBJ2-3
v_call: TRBV4-1
d_call: TRBD2

cdr3_aa: CASSFALAGGYEQYF
cdr3_nt: TGTGCCAGCAGCTTCGCACTAGCGGGGGGCTACGAGCAGTACTTC
clone_size: -
j_call: TRBJ2-7
v_call: TRBV5-6
d_call: TRBD2

cdr3_aa: CASSQGAGGGETQYF
cdr3_nt: TGTGCCAGCAGCCAAGGTGCAGGGGGCGGCGAGACCCAGTACTTC
clone_size: -
j_call: TRBJ2-5
v_call: TRBV4-2
d_call: TRBD1

cdr3_aa: CASSSGTGNGNQPQHF
cdr3_nt: TGTGCCAGCAGCTCCGGGACAGGAAATGGCAATCAGCCCCAGCATTTT
clone_size: -
j_call: TRBJ1-5
v_call: TRBV7-2
d_call: TRBD1

cdr3_aa: CASSSPGQDKREQYF
cdr3_nt: TGTGCCAGCAGTTCCCCGGGACAGGACAAGAGAGAGCAGTACTTC
clone_size: -
j_call: TRBJ2-7
v_call: TRBV6-1
d_call: TRBD1

cdr3_aa: CASSAKLLAGGGETQYF
cdr3_nt: TGTGCCAGCAGCGCGAAACTGCTAGCGGGGGGCGGCGAGACCCAGTACTTC
clone_size: -
j_call: TRBJ2-5
v_call: TRBV7-2
d_call: TRBD2

cdr3_aa: CASSRDRGLETQYF
cdr3_nt: TGTGCCAGCAGTCGGGACAGGGGGCTTGAGACCCAGTACTTC
clone_size: -
j_call: TRBJ2-5
v_call: TRBV28
d_call: TRBD1

cdr3_aa: CASSFDGSYGYTF
cdr3_nt: TGTGCCAGCAGCTTTGATGGGAGCTATGGCTACACCTTC
clone_size: -
j_call: TRBJ1-2
v_call: TRBV5-5
d_call: -

cdr3_aa: CASSLKGQWGTEAFF
cdr3_nt: TGTGCCAGCAGCTTAAAAGGACAGTGGGGCACTGAAGCTTTCTTT
clone_size: -
j_call: TRBJ1-1
v_call: TRBV11-2
d_call: -

cdr3_aa: CASNDPGTGVGSTEAFF
cdr3_nt: TGTGCCAGTAATGATCCCGGGACAGGGGTAGGGTCGACTGAAGCTTTCTTT
clone_size: -
j_call: TRBJ1-1
v_call: TRBV19
d_call: TRBD1

cdr3_aa: CASSGTSGDEQFF
cdr3_nt: TGTGCCAGTTCCGGGACTAGCGGGGATGAGCAGTTCTTC
clone_size: -
j_call: TRBJ2-1
v_call: TRBV19
d_call: TRBD2

cdr3_aa: CASRDRIHYEQYF
cdr3_nt: TGTGCCAGCCGGGACAGGATCCACTACGAGCAGTACTTC
clone_size: -
j_call: TRBJ2-7
v_call: TRBV9
d_call: TRBD1

cdr3_aa: CASTLTGGPNSPLHF
cdr3_nt: TGTGCCAGCACCTTGACAGGGGGCCCGAATTCACCCCTCCACTTT
clone_size: -
j_call: TRBJ1-6
v_call: TRBV21-1
d_call: -

cdr3_aa: CASTAALGGSYEQYF
cdr3_nt: TGTGCCAGCACCGCGGCCCTCGGGGGGTCCTACGAGCAGTACTTC
clone_size: -
j_call: TRBJ2-7
v_call: TRBV6-5
d_call: TRBD2

cdr3_aa: CASSVTSGGYTDTQYF
cdr3_nt: TGCGCCAGCAGCGTGACTAGCGGGGGGTACACAGATACGCAGTATTTT
clone_size: few
j_call: TRBJ2-3
v_call: TRBV5-1
d_call: TRBD2

cdr3_aa: CASSLGSEPYEQYF
cdr3_nt: TGTGCCAGCAGCTTGGGAAGCGAACCCTACGAGCAGTACTTC
clone_size: few
j_call: TRBJ2-7
v_call: TRBV5-4
d_call: -

cdr3_aa: CASKPAQVGREINGYTF
cdr3_nt: TGCGCCAGCAAACCCGCGCAAGTAGGACGGGAAATTAATGGCTACACCTTC
clone_size: -
j_call: TRBJ1-2
v_call: TRBV5-1
d_call: -

cdr3_aa: CASRTGTPNEKLFF
cdr3_nt: TGTGCCAGCAGGACCGGGACACCCAATGAAAAACTGTTTTTT
clone_size: -
j_call: TRBJ1-4
v_call: TRBV6-5
d_call: -

cdr3_aa: CASTLGGEQYF
cdr3_nt: TGTGCCAGCACCCTAGGGGGCGAGCAGTACTTC
clone_size: -
j_call: TRBJ2-7
v_call: TRBV7-8
d_call: -

cdr3_aa: CASSPGEGGVLTF
cdr3_nt: TGTGCCAGCAGCCCCGGGGAGGGAGGCGTCCTGACTTTC
clone_size: -
j_call: TRBJ2-6
v_call: TRBV11-3
d_call: TRBD2

cdr3_aa: CASSGTTSGNTIYF
cdr3_nt: TGTGCCAGCAGCGGGACAACCTCTGGAAACACCATATATTTT
clone_size: -
j_call: TRBJ1-3
v_call: TRBV7-9
d_call: -

cdr3_aa: CSVEGQGADTQYF
cdr3_nt: TGCAGCGTTGAAGGACAGGGCGCAGATACGCAGTATTTT
clone_size: -
j_call: TRBJ2-3
v_call: TRBV29-1
d_call: TRBD1

cdr3_aa: CASSLDRNTEAFF
cdr3_nt: TGTGCCAGCAGCTTAGACAGGAACACTGAAGCTTTCTTT
clone_size: -
j_call: TRBJ1-1
v_call: TRBV7-2
d_call: -

cdr3_aa: CASSTTRPSAGNTIYF
cdr3_nt: TGTGCCAGCAGCACTACCCGTCCTAGTGCTGGAAACACCATATATTTT
clone_size: -
j_call: TRBJ1-3
v_call: TRBV28
d_call: -

cdr3_aa: CASSNVRTGIYEQYF
cdr3_nt: TGTGCCAGCAGCAATGTACGGACAGGGATTTACGAGCAGTACTTC
clone_size: -
j_call: TRBJ2-7
v_call: TRBV11-2
d_call: TRBD1

cdr3_aa: CATSMGLAQFNEQYF
cdr3_nt: TGTGCCACCAGCATGGGACTAGCTCAATTTAACGAGCAGTACTTC
clone_size: -
j_call: TRBJ2-7
v_call: TRBV15
d_call: TRBD2

cdr3_aa: CASSKALEGRENIQYF
cdr3_nt: TGTGCCAGCAGCAAAGCGCTGGAGGGTAGAGAAAACATTCAGTACTTC
clone_size: few
j_call: TRBJ2-4
v_call: TRBV21-1
d_call: -

cdr3_aa: CASSEGPSSYEQYF
cdr3_nt: TGTGCCAGCAGCGAGGGGCCAAGCTCCTACGAGCAGTACTTC
clone_size: -
j_call: TRBJ2-7
v_call: TRBV9
d_call: -

cdr3_aa: CASNSAVANTGELFF
cdr3_nt: TGTGCCAGCAATTCGGCGGTTGCGAACACCGGGGAGCTGTTTTTT
clone_size: few
j_call: TRBJ2-2
v_call: TRBV6-5
d_call: -

cdr3_aa: CASSPPGESNTEAFF
cdr3_nt: TGTGCCAGCAGTCCCCCGGGGGAGTCGAACACTGAAGCTTTCTTT
clone_size: -
j_call: TRBJ1-1
v_call: TRBV28
d_call: -

cdr3_aa: CASSLDNSYQPQHF
cdr3_nt: TGTGCCAGCAGCTTAGATAACAGTTATCAGCCCCAGCATTTT
clone_size: -
j_call: TRBJ1-5
v_call: TRBV7-9
d_call: -

cdr3_aa: CASSFGTTGSNGYTF
cdr3_nt: TGTGCCAGCAGTTTTGGGACGACAGGTTCGAATGGCTACACCTTC
clone_size: -
j_call: TRBJ1-2
v_call: TRBV28
d_call: -

cdr3_aa: CASSFYNTNYGYTF
cdr3_nt: TGCGCCAGCAGCTTTTACAACACTAACTATGGCTACACCTTC
clone_size: -
j_call: TRBJ1-2
v_call: TRBV5-1
d_call: -

cdr3_aa: CASSEQGMNTEAFF
cdr3_nt: TGTGCCAGTAGCGAGCAGGGGATGAACACTGAAGCTTTCTTT
clone_size: once
j_call: TRBJ1-1
v_call: TRBV19
d_call: -

cdr3_aa: CAISQEGTTNEKLFF
cdr3_nt: TGTGCCATCAGCCAGGAGGGGACAACTAATGAAAAACTGTTTTTT
clone_size: -
j_call: TRBJ1-4
v_call: TRBV10-3
d_call: -

cdr3_aa: CASSFKPGLGGDTQYF
cdr3_nt: TGTGCCAGCAGCTTCAAACCGGGACTAGGGGGAGATACGCAGTATTTT
clone_size: -
j_call: TRBJ2-3
v_call: TRBV7-2
d_call: TRBD2

cdr3_aa: CASSLRLAGVPDTQYF
cdr3_nt: TGTGCCAGCAGCTTGCGGCTAGCGGGAGTGCCAGATACGCAGTATTTT
clone_size: -
j_call: TRBJ2-3
v_call: TRBV7-2
d_call: TRBD2